These 17 T cell receptor beta chains share one sample of origin, sequenced in a study of blood T cells in healthy people across ages. The authors ran a second PCR of about 6 to 11 cycles using a sample-barcoded 5' primer and a J-beta primer mix. TCRdb processed the 5' RACE reads anew with MiXCR; each CDR3 protein has one entry. This sample has over 1,300,000 distinct CDR3 sequences, with 59% found just once. Sequenced input: blood. These receptors all come from a man between 18 and 35 years old in good health.

A remark on this clonotype: Its ends do not fully match the called genes, so a read error is possible. The CDR3 DNA follows: TGTGTCAGCACGGAGGAGAACGCAGATACGCAGTATTTT. The encoded protein is CVSTEENADTQYF. The chain is built from TRBV2 and TRBJ2-3; D may be TRBD2 (5 bases). CDR3 size: 13 residues. Germline V gene lookup returns CDR1 SNHLY and CDR2 FYNNEI.

The gene calls are TRBV28 and TRBJ2-5, with no clear D. Trimming pared 3 bases from V and 1 base from J, leaving 6 bases between. Germline values: CDR1 MDHEN, CDR2 SYDVKM. This CDR3 is 13 amino acids long. The CDR3 DNA reads TGTGCCAGCAGTTTGACACTCCAAGAGACCCAGTACTTC. Translated, it gives CASSLTLQETQYF.

The chain has TRBV11-2 and TRBJ2-4; D possibly corresponds to TRBD1 (6 bases). The end of the DNA is better explained by TRBJ2-5, so the J call may be wrong. Germline assignment: CDR1 SGHAT and CDR2 FQNNGV. The CDR3 spans 14 residues. The CDR3 is CASSPNNRDETQYF. CDR3 nucleotide sequence: TGTGCCAGCAGCCCAAATAACAGGGATGAGACCCAGTACTTC.

This clonotype was seen more than once but under ten times. J is TRBJ2-1 and V is TRBV6-2 or TRBV6-3; D tentatively reads TRBD1 or TRBD2 (5 bases each). Trimming removed 7 bases from V and 2 bases from J, with 9 bases in between. The CDR3 has 13 residues. The germline gives CDR1 MNHEY, CDR2 SVGEGT. The CDR3 sequence is CASTGGPYNEQFF. The CDR3, as DNA: TGTGCCAGCACTGGGGGACCCTACAATGAGCAGTTCTTC.

The V call is TRBV29-1, the J call TRBJ2-1, with 7 nucleotides matching TRBD1. Germline V CDR1 and CDR2: SQVTM, ANQGSEA. The CDR3 is 14 residues long. With 4 bases clipped from V and 4 bases from J, the junction kept 7 bases outside the gene matches. The CDR3 region has the DNA TGCAGCGTTGTGGTCAGGGGGAAATACAATGAGCAGTTCTTC. This codes for CSVVVRGKYNEQFF.

The rearrangement uses TRBV7-2 and TRBJ2-1; TRBD2 aligns across 9 bases. Germline lookup yields CDR1 SGHTA and CDR2 FQGNSA. The junction had 5 bases not matched to a gene; V was cut back by 1 base and J by 4 bases. The CDR3 runs to 16 residues. The CDR3 DNA reads as TGTGCCAGCAGCTTAGGCGCGGGGGGGTGGTACAATGAGCAGTTCTTC. Amino acid sequence: CASSLGAGGWYNEQFF. Supplemented by reference TRBV7-2 and TRBJ2-1, the full variable domain reads GAGVSQSPSNKVTEKGKDVELRCDPISGHTALYWYRQSLGQGLEFLIYFQGNSAPDKSGLPSDRFSAERTGGSVSTLTIQRTQQEDSAVYLCASSLGAGGWYNEQFFGPGTRLTVL.

The J gene is TRBJ2-7, the V gene TRBV2; TRBD2 aligns across 9 bases. Germline V gene sequence: CDR1 SNHLY, CDR2 FYNNEI. Trimming removed 7 bases from V and 2 bases from J; junction bases left unmatched: 12. This CDR3 comprises 16 residues. This CDR3 is CASKGFVSSGTYEQYF. The CDR3 coding sequence is TGTGCCAGCAAAGGCTTCGTGTCTAGCGGGACCTACGAGCAGTACTTC.

The V gene is TRBV20-1, the J gene TRBJ2-4; 9 bases align to TRBD1. This CDR3 has 13 amino acids. The V and J ends lost 4 bases and 6 bases, in that order; junction bases with no gene match: 4. Germline CDR1 DFQATT, CDR2 SNEGSKA (reference sequence). The CDR3 sequence: CSAKGQGLNIQYF. The CDR3 DNA reads as TGCAGTGCTAAGGGACAGGGCCTAAACATTCAGTACTTC.

A few counts support this clonotype. The chain combines TRBV6-5 with TRBJ1-5, with D tentatively TRBD1 (5 bases). CDR1 MNHEY and CDR2 SVGAGI come from the germline V gene. V was pared by 6 bases and J by 4 bases, with 10 bases between. The CDR3 length is 13 residues. This CDR3 reads CASRRRGNQPQHF. The DNA of the CDR3 is TGTGCCAGCAGACGACGGGGGAATCAGCCCCAGCATTTT.

This clonotype was recorded a few times. The chain is built from TRBV29-1 and TRBJ2-3; D gene uncertain. The CDR3 spans 15 residues. Germline V gene data show CDR1 as SQVTM and CDR2 as ANQGSEA. Trimming cost V 1 base and J 3 bases, with 14 bases left between them. CDR3 nucleotides: TGCAGCGTTGAAGGCCGAAGGGTCAGAACAGATACGCAGTATTTT. Translation: CSVEGRRVRTDTQYF.

J is TRBJ2-1 and V is TRBV4-2; D gene unclear. There are 15 residues in the CDR3. Germline CDR1 LGHNA, CDR2 YNFKEQ. V was shortened by 0 bases and J by 7 bases, with 13 bases between the two germline ends. The CDR3 loop is CASSQEDDTWNEQFF. The CDR3 bases are TGTGCCAGCAGCCAAGAGGATGACACGTGGAATGAGCAGTTCTTC.

V is TRBV4-3 and J is TRBJ2-1; TRBD1 matches 8 bases. With V trimmed by 4 bases and J by 3 bases, 8 bases remained unmatched. The CDR3 totals 16 residues. Germline V gene sequence: CDR1 LGHNA, CDR2 YSLEER. CDR3 residues: CASSRDRGMSYNEQFF. The CDR3 DNA follows: TGCGCCAGCAGCCGAGACAGGGGCATGAGCTACAATGAGCAGTTCTTC.

As for this clonotype: This CDR3 fails to terminate in the conserved phenylalanine or tryptophan, so it likely reflects a read error. V and J are TRBV27 and TRBJ2-1; possibly TRBD2 for D (5 bases). Judging by the DNA end, TRBJ2-7 fits better; the J call may be wrong. Germline V lookup: CDR1 MNHEY, CDR2 SMNVEV (reference sequence). The CDR3 is made up of 16 amino acids. DNA of the CDR3: TGTGCCAACAGTTTAGTACCGCTAGCTAACACGGGCGAGCAGTACTAC. This codes for CANSLVPLANTGEQYY.

The J gene is TRBJ2-3, the V gene TRBV24-1, with TRBD2 identical over 11 bases. The germline V gene encodes CDR1 KGHDR and CDR2 SFDVKD. The CDR3 is 16 residues long. V lost 3 bases, J lost 2 bases, and 3 bases stayed unmatched. The CDR3 region is CATSDPTSGDTDTQYF. CDR3 sequence (DNA): TGTGCCACCAGTGATCCGACTAGCGGGGACACAGATACGCAGTATTTT.

This clonotype came up once. This rearrangement joins TRBV11-2 to TRBJ2-5, with D possibly being TRBD1 (7 bases). Trimming took off 5 bases at V and 2 bases at J, with 12 bases between the two ends. There are 14 residues in the CDR3. The germline V gene has CDR1 SGHAT and CDR2 FQNNGV. CDR3 sequence: CASSAGQWQETQYF. In DNA form, the CDR3 reads TGTGCCAGCAGCGCGGGACAGTGGCAAGAGACCCAGTACTTC.

The chain is built from TRBV7-2 and TRBJ2-5, with D perhaps matching TRBD1 (6 bases). In germline, CDR1 is SGHTA, CDR2 FQGNSA. With 1 base removed from V and 11 bases from J, the gap between germline ends came to 26 bases. The CDR3 runs to 17 residues. In DNA form, the CDR3 reads TGTGCCAGCAGCTTAGAAGGATCGGGGCCTGGGGGCAATGAGCAGTACTTC. Its translation is CASSLEGSGPGGNEQYF.

This chain joins TRBV6-5 and TRBJ2-1, with 9 positions matching TRBD1. The CDR3 length is 16 residues. The germline V gene encodes CDR1 MNHEY and CDR2 SVGAGI. V lost 0 bases and J lost 6; bases outside the gene matches: 6. CDR3 region: CASSYSGTGKGNEQFF. The CDR3 DNA sequence: TGTGCCAGCAGTTACTCCGGGACAGGGAAGGGCAATGAGCAGTTCTTC.